These T cell receptor beta chains were read from a single sample in a study of blood T cell repertoires in COVID-19. TCRdb's copy holds only in-frame clones and misses some; the assay was immunoSEQ multiplex PCR. The table lists 250,000 to 350,000 clones, 90% of them singletons. The sample comprised PBMCs or T cells enriched from blood (not recorded which). These receptors were taken from a woman between 18 and 29 years old with acute COVID-19. Both conserved end residues are part of each CDR3. Each record gives: clone size, V gene, D gene, J gene, CDR3 DNA, CDR3 protein. The D gene is left open where the match is weak. Expanded clones get a size class; other rows say once, few or many, or leave the size out.

clone size: .
V gene: TRBV30
D gene: TRBD1
J gene: TRBJ2-6
CDR3 DNA: TGTGCCTGTAGAGGGGGACAGGGCAGCTCTGGGGCCAACGTCCTGACTTTC
CDR3 protein: CACRGGQGSSGANVLTF

clone size: .
V gene: TRBV9
D gene: TRBD1
J gene: TRBJ2-7
CDR3 DNA: TGTGCCAGCAGCGTAGGAGGACAGGGATTTGGGTCCTACGAGCAGTACTTC
CDR3 protein: CASSVGGQGFGSYEQYF

clone size: .
V gene: TRBV5-4
D gene: TRBD1
J gene: TRBJ2-3
CDR3 DNA: TGTGCCAGCAGCTTTGGACAGGGAAGACCGACAGATACGCAGTATTTT
CDR3 protein: CASSFGQGRPTDTQYF

clone size: .
V gene: TRBV7-2
D gene: .
J gene: TRBJ1-2
CDR3 DNA: TGTGCCAGCAGCTTAGAGGTAGCAGGGTTTGATGGCTACACCTTC
CDR3 protein: CASSLEVAGFDGYTF

clone size: .
V gene: TRBV18
D gene: TRBD2
J gene: TRBJ2-3
CDR3 DNA: TGTGCCAGCTCACCACAGGGAGGGAGCACAGATACGCAGTATTTT
CDR3 protein: CASSPQGGSTDTQYF

clone size: .
V gene: TRBV7-2
D gene: .
J gene: TRBJ1-3
CDR3 DNA: TGTGCCAGCAGCTCCGGGTATGGAAACACCATATATTTT
CDR3 protein: CASSSGYGNTIYF

clone size: once
V gene: TRBV2
D gene: TRBD1
J gene: TRBJ1-3
CDR3 DNA: TGTGCCAGCAGTGTACGAGGACAGGGCTCTGGAAACACCATATATTTT
CDR3 protein: CASSVRGQGSGNTIYF

clone size: once
V gene: TRBV5-1
D gene: TRBD1
J gene: TRBJ2-7
CDR3 DNA: TGCGCCAGCAGCTTGGCCCCAGGGGGTAGCTCCTACGAGCAGTACTTC
CDR3 protein: CASSLAPGGSSYEQYF

clone size: .
V gene: TRBV12-3/TRBV12-4
D gene: .
J gene: TRBJ2-2
CDR3 DNA: TGTGCCATCCCGAGAGGCGCCGGGGAGCTGTTTTTT
CDR3 protein: CAIPRGAGELFF

clone size: .
V gene: TRBV5-4
D gene: .
J gene: TRBJ2-2
CDR3 DNA: TGTGCCAGCAGCTTGGGGACTCAGAACACCGGGGAGCTGTTTTTT
CDR3 protein: CASSLGTQNTGELFF

clone size: .
V gene: TRBV28
D gene: .
J gene: TRBJ2-1
CDR3 DNA: TGTGCCAGCAGTTCCCAAAGAACTCTTTTCAGGGGTTTAAATGAGCAGTTCTTC
CDR3 protein: CASSSQRTLFRGLNEQFF

clone size: .
V gene: TRBV6-5
D gene: TRBD1
J gene: TRBJ2-2
CDR3 DNA: TGTGCCAGCAGTTCCACGGACAGGGTGGCCGGGGAGCTGTTTTTT
CDR3 protein: CASSSTDRVAGELFF

clone size: .
V gene: TRBV28
D gene: TRBD1
J gene: TRBJ1-2
CDR3 DNA: TGTGCCAGCAGCCCCTCCATCCTGGACAGGGGCGGCTATGGCTACACCTTC
CDR3 protein: CASSPSILDRGGYGYTF

clone size: .
V gene: TRBV21-1
D gene: .
J gene: TRBJ2-7
CDR3 DNA: TGTGCCAGCACCGGACAGTTCTCCTACGAGCAGTACTTC
CDR3 protein: CASTGQFSYEQYF

clone size: .
V gene: TRBV10-2
D gene: TRBD1
J gene: TRBJ2-2
CDR3 DNA: TGCGCCAGCAGTGAGCATTGGGGGACAGGGGCAAGCACCGGGGAGCTGTTTTTT
CDR3 protein: CASSEHWGTGASTGELFF

clone size: once
V gene: TRBV28
D gene: TRBD1
J gene: TRBJ1-2
CDR3 DNA: TGTGCCAGCAGTACCCCAGGACAGGGGGCCGGATATGGCTACACCTTC
CDR3 protein: CASSTPGQGAGYGYTF

clone size: once
V gene: TRBV29-1
D gene: .
J gene: TRBJ1-4
CDR3 DNA: TGCAGCTCGTGGGACAATAATGAAAAACTGTTTTTT
CDR3 protein: CSSWDNNEKLFF

clone size: .
V gene: TRBV21-1
D gene: .
J gene: TRBJ1-6
CDR3 DNA: TGTGCCAGCAGCAAAGGAGGGCGGTGGGTTCGGGGGGGAAATAGGAATTCACCCCTCCACTTT
CDR3 protein: CASSKGGRWVRGGNRNSPLHF

clone size: .
V gene: TRBV19
D gene: .
J gene: TRBJ1-2
CDR3 DNA: TGTGCCAGTAGTATACCCCCTTGGACAGTCTATGGCTACACCTTC
CDR3 protein: CASSIPPWTVYGYTF

clone size: once
V gene: TRBV9
D gene: TRBD2
J gene: TRBJ2-7
CDR3 DNA: TGTGCCAGCAGCGTAGGGGCGGGAGAGTCCTACGAGCAGTACTTC
CDR3 protein: CASSVGAGESYEQYF

clone size: .
V gene: TRBV11-3
D gene: .
J gene: TRBJ2-7
CDR3 DNA: TGTGCCAGCAGCCCAGGGTTTCACGAGCAGTACTTC
CDR3 protein: CASSPGFHEQYF

clone size: .
V gene: TRBV7-3
D gene: TRBD1
J gene: TRBJ1-6
CDR3 DNA: TGTGCCAGCAGCTTGACAGGGGTAAATTCACCCCTCCACTTT
CDR3 protein: CASSLTGVNSPLHF

clone size: .
V gene: TRBV27
D gene: .
J gene: TRBJ1-6
CDR3 DNA: TGTGCCAGCAGTTTCACGGACGGGGTATCACCCCTCCACTTT
CDR3 protein: CASSFTDGVSPLHF

clone size: .
V gene: TRBV18
D gene: .
J gene: TRBJ1-1
CDR3 DNA: TGTGCCAGCTCACCACGGGGCGGCTACGTTATGAACACTGAAGCTTTCTTT
CDR3 protein: CASSPRGGYVMNTEAFF

clone size: .
V gene: TRBV10-3
D gene: .
J gene: TRBJ1-5
CDR3 DNA: TGTGCCACCGCCAGGGAATCTAATCAGCCCCAGCATTTT
CDR3 protein: CATARESNQPQHF

clone size: .
V gene: TRBV28
D gene: TRBD1
J gene: TRBJ1-2
CDR3 DNA: TGTGCCAGCAGTGCAGGGGGCGACTATGGCTACACCTTC
CDR3 protein: CASSAGGDYGYTF

clone size: .
V gene: TRBV29-1
D gene: TRBD1
J gene: TRBJ1-5
CDR3 DNA: TGCAGCGTTCTGTTGGGACAGGGGGCTGGGCAGCCCCAGCATTTT
CDR3 protein: CSVLLGQGAGQPQHF

clone size: .
V gene: TRBV28
D gene: TRBD1
J gene: TRBJ1-5
CDR3 DNA: TGTGCCAGCAGGCGACAGGGGGTTAGCAATCAGCCCCAGCATTTT
CDR3 protein: CASRRQGVSNQPQHF

clone size: .
V gene: TRBV3-1/TRBV3-2
D gene: .
J gene: TRBJ2-1
CDR3 DNA: TGTGCCAGCAGCCTAACCGGGACTTACTACAATGAGCAGTTCTTC
CDR3 protein: CASSLTGTYYNEQFF

clone size: .
V gene: TRBV28
D gene: .
J gene: TRBJ1-5
CDR3 DNA: TGTGCCAGCAGTTTGGGGGGAAATAGCAATCAGCCCCAGCATTTT
CDR3 protein: CASSLGGNSNQPQHF

clone size: .
V gene: TRBV2
D gene: .
J gene: TRBJ1-1
CDR3 DNA: TGTGCCAGCAGGGGACAGAACACTGAAGCTTTCTTT
CDR3 protein: CASRGQNTEAFF

clone size: .
V gene: TRBV3-1/TRBV3-2
D gene: TRBD2
J gene: TRBJ2-5
CDR3 DNA: TGTGCCAGCAGCCAAGTGTTGGGACTAGCGGGAACTTTCCAAAGGACCCAGTACTTC
CDR3 protein: CASSQVLGLAGTFQRTQYF

clone size: .
V gene: TRBV7-8
D gene: .
J gene: TRBJ1-1
CDR3 DNA: TGTGCCAGCAGCTATCCCCTAGGGGAAGGTCGTGGAAGCACTGAAGCTTTCTTT
CDR3 protein: CASSYPLGEGRGSTEAFF

clone size: .
V gene: TRBV18
D gene: .
J gene: TRBJ1-1
CDR3 DNA: TGTGCCAGCTCACCGCGGGAGGGGGAATGGACTGAAGCTTTCTTT
CDR3 protein: CASSPREGEWTEAFF

clone size: .
V gene: TRBV7-9
D gene: TRBD2
J gene: TRBJ2-3
CDR3 DNA: TGTGCCAGCAGCTTTACTAGCGGGAGTTGGGATACGCAGTATTTT
CDR3 protein: CASSFTSGSWDTQYF

clone size: .
V gene: TRBV6-5
D gene: TRBD1
J gene: TRBJ1-5
CDR3 DNA: TGTGCCAGCAGTTCCAGGGGGCTGGATCAGCCCCAGCATTTT
CDR3 protein: CASSSRGLDQPQHF

clone size: once
V gene: TRBV28
D gene: TRBD2
J gene: TRBJ2-5
CDR3 DNA: TGTGCCAGCAGTCGGAGCGGGATTCAAGAGACCCAGTACTTC
CDR3 protein: CASSRSGIQETQYF

clone size: .
V gene: TRBV28
D gene: .
J gene: TRBJ2-1
CDR3 DNA: TGTGCCAGCGTGGTGGGTAGCGGCAATGAGCAGTTCTTC
CDR3 protein: CASVVGSGNEQFF

clone size: .
V gene: TRBV14
D gene: .
J gene: TRBJ2-1
CDR3 DNA: TGTGCCAGCAGCCAACGAGGGCTAGCGTGGTCCTACAATGAGCAGTTCTTC
CDR3 protein: CASSQRGLAWSYNEQFF

clone size: .
V gene: TRBV28
D gene: TRBD2
J gene: TRBJ2-4
CDR3 DNA: TGTGCCAGCAGTTTACCTCCGTCCCAGCGGGAGGCATCGCCCCTAGCCAAAAACATTCAGTACTTC
CDR3 protein: CASSLPPSQREASPLAKNIQYF